This T cell receptor (beta chain) was captured by sequencing in a study of shared clonotypes between healthy human individuals (dated by TCRdb to 2018 to 2020). Regarding the study in general: Two women and a few men aged 18 to 49 years were included in the cohort. For each donor, three plates each were used for CD4 naive and CD4 memory, two plates were used for CD8 naive, and one plate was used for CD8 memory. Blood TCR repertoires of roughly 5 healthy adults were deeply sequenced to estimate repertoire size and the extent of clonotype sharing between individuals. To increase sequencing depth and limit assay-specific biases, TCR repertoire library preparation and sequencing were carried out by different laboratories using diverse techniques. Each donor's leukapheresis produced roughly between about 0.9 and 9.5 billion PBMCs. Points the paper makes about the study in general: Incomplete sequencing was indicated by rarefaction of sorted-subset datasets, despite the large sequencing depth. Sampling was limited to blood, and TCR repertoires in tissue likely differ from TCR repertoires in blood. Estimated clonotype richness was generally larger for naive than for memory subsets. Compared with non-shared clonotypes, the clonotypes found in all four sorted-subset donors had higher generation probabilities. Pairwise subsampling indicated that sequencing depth was expected to affect the degree of clonotype sharing among donors. When a handful of donors were compared, the shared fraction of clonotypes was about 5.4% for naive CD4, approximately 3.5% for naive CD8, 2.3% for memory CD4, and 0.3% to 0.5% for memory CD8. Because the study included a small number of donors, the genetic and exposure-history diversity represented was limited.

Spanning cysteine to phenylalanine, the CDR3 consists of 14 amino acids. Only CDR3 DNA remains: 42 bases, in frame from the first base. CDR1 and CDR2 were assigned from the germline V gene (reference sequence) as SEHNR and FQNEAQ. V is pruned by 2 bases and J by 2 bases, leaving 3 bases of the junction without a gene match. TCR CDR3 regions were amplified from genomic DNA by multiplex PCR using the deep immunoSEQ assay. Extracted genomic DNA from each cell subset was distributed evenly across all wells of several immunoSEQ 96-well plates, and each plate was treated as a replicate. Each replicate PCR for sorted subsets received around 210 ng genomic DNA, equal to roughly 30,000 T cell genomes. The purified libraries were quantified using a Qubit 3.0 fluorometer, sized with a Bioanalyzer 2100, and then quantified again using the KAPA Library Quantification kit. Each immunoSEQ 96-well plate was sequenced on its own single-read 150-cycle Illumina NextSeq 550 flow cell. The source study handled its data this way. Because the immunoSEQ output held only junctional sequences and lacked quality scores, the filtering could not match the filtering applied to full-length reads. Sequences were annotated with PyIR, a Python wrapper for IgBLAST v1.9, using IMGT germline references to assign V/J genes and CDR3. Any read was removed if the V/J assignment was weak (E-value above 1e-6), the CDR3 was missing, or the read contained stop codons, out-of-frame junctions, or ambiguous translated residues. A V3J clonotype was defined by an identical inferred V gene, J gene, and CDR3 amino acid sequence. Percentage overlap between repertoires was computed as shared unique clonotypes divided by the size of the smaller repertoire. Three approaches were used to assess repertoire richness: RTK rarefaction, the Chao1 estimator, and Recon v2.1 estimates of unobserved clonotypes. OLGA was used to compute generation probabilities for all TCRbeta clonotypes that the gDNA method yielded from several donors. TCRdb took over this immuneACCESS table, retaining in-frame rearrangements with V and J assigned. Such tables are incomplete; in checked studies, under half of the missing clones stem from an unresolved V gene, and the remainder is unexplained. V, J and clone size were drawn from that table, and D and trimming were deduced from the DNA. This sample lists 2.5 million or so clones; around 94% were detected once. The ten biggest clones cover about 0.13% of the sample.

The donors were healthy, HIV-negative adults who had no recently reported acute infections or vaccinations. Only Caucasian adults living in Nashville, Tennessee, USA were represented among the donors. CD4+ T cells were enriched through magnetic negative selection, after which naive cells were positively selected on CD45RA and the remaining negative fraction served as the memory subset. Blood was obtained by leukapheresis, after which PBMCs were separated by Ficoll-Histopaque density gradient centrifugation and cryopreserved in liquid nitrogen vapor phase. Analytical flow cytometry was used to check the purity and quantity of each magnetically sorted T cell population. From each sorted fraction, genomic DNA was isolated and quantified by UV absorbance on a Nanodrop 2000c. About this clone itself: Its recognized antigen is unknown. Base qualities are not recorded, but no much larger clone differs from it by a single base.

The sequence joins TRBV7-9 to TRBJ2-7; 7 central bases correspond to TRBD1. This clonotype originated in a young man in good health. The sample was naive CD4+ T cells sorted from blood. The intended sense of this specimen's cell subset or site label: CD45RA+ positively selected. In nucleotides, the sequence is TGTGCCAGCAGCTTAAGGGGGCTTACCTACGAGCAGTACTTC. It translates as CASSLRGLTYEQYF.